Listed below are T cell receptor beta chains from one sample, sequenced in a study of cytomegalovirus exposure and HLA in healthy donors. Repertoires were generated with immunoSEQ multiplex PCR, while TCRdb's copy carries only in-frame clones and drops some. The table shows about 160,000 clones, with 84% occurring only once. The sample consisted of PBMCs. These receptors came from a man between 18 and 29 years old in good health and CMV-seronegative. The CDR3 runs from the conserved cysteine through the conserved F or W. The order of the fields is V gene, clone size, J gene, D gene, CDR3 protein, CDR3 DNA. A D gene is named only where the DNA matches it firmly. Only part of the rows carry a size: once, few, many, or a class if the clone is expanded.

>TRBV28|-|TRBJ1-6|TRBD1
CASSGQGNNSPLHF
TGTGCCAGCAGCGGACAGGGGAATAATTCACCCCTCCACTTT
>TRBV7-6|-|TRBJ2-7|-
CASTSEAATPYYEQYF
TGTGCCAGCACCTCCGAGGCAGCTACTCCCTATTACGAGCAGTACTTC
>TRBV6-5|-|TRBJ2-7|TRBD1
CASSARDRRYEQYF
TGTGCCAGCAGTGCCCGGGACAGGCGCTACGAGCAGTACTTC
>TRBV4-3|few|TRBJ2-7|-
CASGSRGAHEQYF
TGCGCCAGCGGGTCCCGGGGGGCGCACGAGCAGTACTTC
>TRBV2|-|TRBJ2-1|TRBD2
CASRGTSGSYNEQFF
TGTGCCAGCAGGGGGACTAGCGGCTCCTACAATGAGCAGTTCTTC
>TRBV2|-|TRBJ2-3|-
CASRPTGTDTQYF
TGTGCCAGCAGACCCACAGGAACAGATACGCAGTATTTT
>TRBV6-5|few|TRBJ1-2|TRBD1
CASSPTGQTYYGYTF
TGTGCCAGCAGTCCAACGGGACAGACCTACTATGGCTACACCTTC
>TRBV5-4|-|TRBJ1-3|-
CASSLPGFSGNTIYF
TGTGCCAGCAGCTTGCCGGGGTTCTCTGGAAACACCATATATTTT
>TRBV28|-|TRBJ1-6|TRBD1
CASRQDRVANSPLHF
TGTGCCAGCAGGCAGGACAGGGTTGCTAATTCACCCCTCCACTTT
>TRBV7-9|few|TRBJ2-2|TRBD2
CASRSGGNTGELFF
TGTGCCAGCAGGAGCGGGGGGAACACCGGGGAGCTGTTTTTT
>TRBV6-5|once|TRBJ2-1|TRBD1
CASSYRDRGRNEQFF
TGTGCCAGCAGTTACAGGGACAGGGGGCGGAATGAGCAGTTCTTC
>TRBV27|-|TRBJ2-5|-
CASSLWGEETQYF
TGTGCCAGCAGTTTATGGGGGGAAGAGACCCAGTACTTC
>TRBV5-1|once|TRBJ1-2|-
CASTTGSATGGYTF
TGCGCCAGCACTACGGGGTCTGCAACTGGTGGCTACACCTTC
>TRBV15|-|TRBJ1-2|-
CATSTAGGGPYNYGYTF
TGTGCCACCAGCACCGCTGGGGGGGGACCTTACAACTATGGCTACACCTTC
>TRBV5-1|-|TRBJ2-7|TRBD2
CASRDRTSGNLPYEQYF
TGCGCCAGCAGGGACCGGACTAGCGGAAATCTACCCTACGAGCAGTACTTC
>TRBV28|-|TRBJ2-7|-
CASSSTGISYEQYF
TGTGCCAGCAGTTCAACAGGGATCTCCTACGAGCAGTACTTC
>TRBV29-1|-|TRBJ2-6|-
CSVAQKSGANVLTF
TGCAGCGTTGCCCAGAAATCTGGGGCCAACGTCCTGACTTTC
>TRBV28|-|TRBJ1-5|TRBD1
CASRTGVYSNQPQHF
TGTGCCAGCAGAACAGGGGTCTATAGCAATCAGCCCCAGCATTTT
>TRBV6-1|once|TRBJ2-7|TRBD1
CASSEGYRTGSTYEQYF
TGTGCCAGCAGTGAAGGGTACAGGACAGGGTCGACCTACGAGCAGTACTTC
>TRBV28|once|TRBJ1-4|-
CASSSGTNYEKLFF
TGTGCCAGCAGTTCCGGGACAAACTATGAAAAACTGTTTTTT
>TRBV5-1|-|TRBJ1-2|-
CASTRPGGGGYTF
TGCGCCAGCACCCGGCCCGGGGGAGGTGGCTACACCTTC
>TRBV6-5|-|TRBJ2-7|-
CASSPSGTHSYEQYF
TGTGCCAGCAGTCCCTCCGGGACTCACTCCTACGAGCAGTACTTC